This T cell receptor (beta chain) was obtained from a study of T cells in Graves' hyperthyroidism and ophthalmopathy. Study-wide context: Upon initial diagnosis and before any treatment, peripheral blood was collected. General observations from the study: A 13 V-J model separated ophthalmopathy from stable hyperthyroidism.

For the diagnoses, clinical symptoms, serum thyroxine and TRAb, thyroid ultrasound and orbital computed tomography were used. The sample, blood from the first hyperthyroidism diagnosis, precedes any ophthalmopathy symptoms. TCR beta CDR3 regions were amplified from RNA transcripts. The HTBI primer set served for first-round RT-PCR of the TCR CDR3. TCRdb re-called the multiplex PCR reads with MiXCR, one entry per CDR3 protein. The data contain 550,000 to 650,000 distinct CDR3 sequences, about 15% of them singletons. This clonotype was observed a handful of times. Antigen: not known. This TCR came from a woman aged 25 to 45 with Graves' hyperthyroidism that later progressed to Graves' ophthalmopathy. Specimen: blood.

The CDR3 is CASSSGREDTQYF. The CDR3 bases are TGTGCCAGCAGCTCCGGACGGGAAGATACGCAGTATTTT. V gene TRBV7-3 combines with J gene TRBJ2-3, with TRBD2 as a possible D gene (5 bases). V lost 4 bases and J lost 5, with 10 bases in between. Germline V gene sequence: CDR1 SGHTA, CDR2 FQGTGA. The CDR3 runs to 13 residues.